This TCR beta chain was documented in a study of CD8 T cells in ankylosing spondylitis. Whole-study findings and limits: Relatively scarce in peripheral blood, disease-linked clones were CD8+. Seemingly characteristic of ankylosing spondylitis blood was a TCR beta motif consisting of eight highly homologous variants.

At least ten counts were recorded for this clonotype. Its target is unknown. Germline V CDR1 and CDR2: MNHNY, SVGAGI (reference sequence). This CDR3 is built from 8 residues. Trimming took off 8 bases at V and 6 bases at J, with 2 bases between the two ends. TCRdb re-analysed the 5' RACE reads in MiXCR, keeping a single row per CDR3 protein. The sample contains around 88,000 distinct CDR3 sequences, about 8.8% of which appear only once. The chain has TRBV6-6 and TRBJ2-7; D ambiguous. This receptor was obtained from a male donor with ankylosing spondylitis or in good health (not recorded which). Input material: blood, either unsorted or a sorted T cell fraction (not recorded which). CDR3 in DNA: TGTGCCAGCGGCGAGCAGTACTTC. This translates into CASGEQYF.